This T cell receptor (beta chain) was captured in a study of blood T cells in healthy people across ages (dated by TCRdb to about 2015). Regarding the complete study: Template switching captured roughly one uniquely barcoded TCR beta cDNA molecule per two T cells in model experiments. The study measured age-related changes in TCR beta repertoire diversity using deep sequencing normalized with unique cDNA molecular identifiers. The donors were divided into four age groups: young (average roughly 17 years), middle-aged (approximately 42), aged (approximately 62) and long-lived (roughly 82). Donors of different ages were randomly distributed across sequencing lanes to avoid experimental bias. For two donors (one aged 18 to 29 and one aged 80 or older), the study analyzed two additional independent replicas of 1 million unique cDNA reads from the same blood draw.

Looking up the germline V gene yields CDR1 SGHRS and CDR2 YFSETQ. From V the trimming removes 0 bases and from J it removes 8 bases, while the gene matches leave 2 bases of the junction unaccounted for. The CDR3, from cysteine to phenylalanine, totals 13 residues. Only CDR3 DNA remains: 39 bases, in frame from the first base. Systemically healthy Caucasian individuals from Russia, 35 to 40 in total and aged about 6 to 90 years, were included as donors. Each donor gave 8 to 10 milliliters of peripheral blood, drawn into EDTA-treated Vacutainer tubes. Ficoll-Paque density-gradient centrifugation was used to isolate PBMCs, with at least 6.5 million per sample. Total RNA was extracted from PBMCs with Trizol reagent, with at least 5 micrograms obtained per sample. For every donor, an aliquot of PBMCs went through flow cytometry to measure the percentages of naive CD45RAhigh/CD27high T cells. Receptors were amplified or captured by 5' RACE. A second 7 to 11 cycle PCR used a sample-barcoded 5' primer and a J-beta primer mix. A template-switch 5' adaptor carrying 12 random nucleotides introduced a unique molecular identifier onto each TCR beta cDNA molecule. Each sample yielded at least 2.5 million CDR3-containing paired-end reads. First-strand cDNA was synthesized from all RNA with the Mint cDNA synthesis kit, primed by a TRBC-specific oligonucleotide. Following uracil-DNA glycosylase treatment, a first 18-cycle PCR with universal primers M1SS and BC2_uni_R was performed on all cDNA. Turning to the authors' computational methods: Normalization of each sample was performed by random selection of 1 million high-quality reads, each carrying a distinct molecular identifier. Reads sharing molecular identifiers were discarded rather than binned into consensus sequences. MiTCR, run with a Q25 quality threshold and the strictest error-elimination algorithm, handled CDR3 identification, clonotype clustering and error correction. A nonparametric unseen species model with Euler transformation was used to estimate lower-bound total TCR beta diversity. TCRdb redid the processing of the public reads, applying fastp at Q25 and MiXCR, and retained in-frame beta chains. Each entry merges the rows of one CDR3 protein and shows their most common DNA and genes. These V and J calls are TCRdb output, not the study's own analysis. Counted in this sample were 1.8 million or so distinct CDR3 sequences; approximately 39% of them appeared once. The ten largest clonotypes hold more than 20% of the sample.

Here is what the overall study found, with its caveats: Observed TCR beta diversity per million T cells fell roughly linearly with age, and a significant reduction was already apparent by age roughly 40. Total diversity estimates from one million sequenced T cells were considered lower bounds and underestimates. The CMV infection status of donors was not known, potentially confounding age-related changes in expanded clonotypes. Conclusive comparison of naive and antigen-experienced compartments was prevented by the profiling of bulk unsorted PBMCs. Compared with the aged group, the long-lived group had more naive CD4+ T cells, fewer expanded clones and increased TCR diversity, suggesting age selection. Observed TCR beta diversity correlated strongly with the percentage of naive T cells measured by flow cytometry.

Concerning this clonotype itself: Its specific antigen is unknown. Base qualities are not provided; no much larger clone lies one nucleotide away.

The sequence is built from TRBV5-1 and TRBJ2-1, and TRBD2 aligns with 7 junction nucleotides. The sample comprised blood. The sequence was collected from a human donor in good health. The CDR3 sequence is CASSLGLAYEQFF. The DNA is TGCGCCAGCAGCTTGGGACTAGCCTATGAGCAGTTCTTC. Where the CDR3 stops, the reference TRBV5-1 and TRBJ2-1 genes take over; the full variable domain is KAGVTQTPRYLIKTRGQQVTLSCSPISGHRSVSWYQQTPGQGLQFLFEYFSETQRNKGNFPGRFSGRQFSNSRSEMNVSTLELGDSALYLCASSLGLAYEQFFGPGTRLTVL.